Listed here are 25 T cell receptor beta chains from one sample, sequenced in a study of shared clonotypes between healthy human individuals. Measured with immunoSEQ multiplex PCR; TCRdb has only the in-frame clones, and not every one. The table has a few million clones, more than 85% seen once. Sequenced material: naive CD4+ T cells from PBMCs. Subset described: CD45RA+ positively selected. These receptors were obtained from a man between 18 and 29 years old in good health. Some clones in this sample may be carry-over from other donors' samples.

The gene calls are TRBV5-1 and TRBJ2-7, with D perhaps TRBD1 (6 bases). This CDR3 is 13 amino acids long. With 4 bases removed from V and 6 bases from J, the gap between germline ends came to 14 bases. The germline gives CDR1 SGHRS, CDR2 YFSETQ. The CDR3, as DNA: TGCGCCAGCAGCCAAACAGGGCTCGGCGAGCAGTACTTC. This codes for CASSQTGLGEQYF.

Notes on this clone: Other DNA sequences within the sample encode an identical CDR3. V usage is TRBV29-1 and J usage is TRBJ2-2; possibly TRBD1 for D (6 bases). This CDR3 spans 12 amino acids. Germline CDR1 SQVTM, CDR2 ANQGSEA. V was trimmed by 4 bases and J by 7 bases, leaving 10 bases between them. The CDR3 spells CSVAGAGGELFF. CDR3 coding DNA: TGCAGCGTTGCAGGGGCCGGCGGGGAGCTGTTTTTT.

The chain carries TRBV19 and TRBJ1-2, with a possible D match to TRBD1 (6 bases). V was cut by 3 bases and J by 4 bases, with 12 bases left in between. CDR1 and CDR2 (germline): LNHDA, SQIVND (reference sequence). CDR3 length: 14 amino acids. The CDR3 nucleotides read TGTGCCAGTAGTATCTCGGGGGCCCCCTATGGCTACACCTTC. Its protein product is CASSISGAPYGYTF.

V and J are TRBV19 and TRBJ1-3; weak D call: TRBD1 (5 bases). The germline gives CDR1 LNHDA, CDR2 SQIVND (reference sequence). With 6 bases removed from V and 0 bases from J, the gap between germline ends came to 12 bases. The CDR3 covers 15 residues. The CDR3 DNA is TGTGCCAGTAGGGCCCCCCAGGGCTCTGGAAACACCATATATTTT. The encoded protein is CASRAPQGSGNTIYF. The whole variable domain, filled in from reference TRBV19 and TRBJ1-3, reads DGGITQSPKYLFRKEGQNVTLSCEQNLNHDAMYWYRQDPGQGLRLIYYSQIVNDFQKGDIAEGYSVSREKKESFPLTVTSAQKNPTAFYLCASRAPQGSGNTIYFGEGSWLTVV.

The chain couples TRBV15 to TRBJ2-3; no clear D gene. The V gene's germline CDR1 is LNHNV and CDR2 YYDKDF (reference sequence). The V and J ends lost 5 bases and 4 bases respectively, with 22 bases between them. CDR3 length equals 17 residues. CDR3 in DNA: TGTGCCACCAGCGTGCCCCGGACGGGCCTAGGACCAGATACGCAGTATTTT. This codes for CATSVPRTGLGPDTQYF. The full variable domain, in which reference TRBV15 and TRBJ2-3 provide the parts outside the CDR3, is DAMVIQNPRYQVTQFGKPVTLSCSQTLNHNVMYWYQQKSSQAPKLLFHYYDKDFNNEADTPDNFQSRRPNTSFCFLDIRSPGLGDTAMYLCATSVPRTGLGPDTQYFGPGTRLTVL.

CDR3 loop: CASSPPRQGGDYGYTF. The CDR3 nucleotides read TGTGCCAGCAGTCCCCCTCGACAGGGGGGGGACTATGGCTACACCTTC. The chain links TRBV28 to TRBJ1-2; 9 bases match TRBD1. The germline V gene has CDR1 MDHEN and CDR2 SYDVKM. The CDR3 runs 16 residues. With V trimmed by 5 bases and J by 3 bases, 10 bases remained unmatched.

The CDR3 region is CASSIRTTANYGYTF. DNA for the CDR3: TGTGCCAGTAGTATTCGAACCACAGCTAACTATGGCTACACCTTC. The chain carries TRBV19 and TRBJ1-2; D not resolved. The CDR3 length is 15 residues. Trimming left V 3 bases short and J 0 bases short, with 11 bases between. Germline V gene lookup returns CDR1 LNHDA and CDR2 SQIVND (reference sequence).

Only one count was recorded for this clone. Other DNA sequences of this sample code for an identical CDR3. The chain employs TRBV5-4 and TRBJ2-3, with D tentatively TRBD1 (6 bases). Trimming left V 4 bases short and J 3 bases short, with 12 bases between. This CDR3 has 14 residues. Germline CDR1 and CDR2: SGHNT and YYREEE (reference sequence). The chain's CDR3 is CASSSRGGTDTQYF. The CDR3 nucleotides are TGTGCCAGCAGCAGTAGAGGGGGTACAGATACGCAGTATTTT.

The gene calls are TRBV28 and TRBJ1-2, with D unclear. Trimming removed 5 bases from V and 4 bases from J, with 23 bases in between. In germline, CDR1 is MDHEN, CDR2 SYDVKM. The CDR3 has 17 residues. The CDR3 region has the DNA TGTGCCAGCAGTCCCCTAGTGCCCCAGCACTACGCCTATGGCTACACCTTC. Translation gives CASSPLVPQHYAYGYTF.

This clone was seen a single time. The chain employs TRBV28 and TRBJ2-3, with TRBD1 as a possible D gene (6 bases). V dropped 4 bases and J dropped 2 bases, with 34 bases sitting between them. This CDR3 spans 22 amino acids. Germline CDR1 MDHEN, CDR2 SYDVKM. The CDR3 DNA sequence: TGTGCCAGCAGTTCACAGACACAGGGTCTGCAGTTTTCTCCAAAACTCACAGATACGCAGTATTTT. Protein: CASSSQTQGLQFSPKLTDTQYF.

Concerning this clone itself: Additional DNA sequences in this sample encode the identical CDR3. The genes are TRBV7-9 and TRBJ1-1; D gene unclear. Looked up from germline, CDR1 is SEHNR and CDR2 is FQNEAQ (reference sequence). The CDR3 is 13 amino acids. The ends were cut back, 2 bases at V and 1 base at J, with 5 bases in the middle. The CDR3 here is CASSLTGNTEAFF. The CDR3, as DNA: TGTGCCAGCAGCTTAACGGGGAACACTGAAGCTTTCTTT.

CDR3 loop: CASSPLREEQFF. In nucleotides, the CDR3 is TGTGCCAGCAGCCCGCTTCGAGAGGAGCAGTTCTTC. The chain uses TRBV11-2 and TRBJ2-1; no clear D gene. Germline V gives CDR1 SGHAT, CDR2 FQNNGV. This CDR3 contains 12 residues. V gave up 5 bases and J gave up 10 bases, with 12 bases separating them.

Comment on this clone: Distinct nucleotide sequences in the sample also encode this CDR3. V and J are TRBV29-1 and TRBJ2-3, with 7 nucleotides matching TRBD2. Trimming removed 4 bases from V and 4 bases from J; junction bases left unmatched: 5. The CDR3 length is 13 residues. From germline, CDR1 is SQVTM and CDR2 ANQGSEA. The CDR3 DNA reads TGCAGCGTTGGGCTGCTAGCGGCAGATACGCAGTATTTT. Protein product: CSVGLLAADTQYF.

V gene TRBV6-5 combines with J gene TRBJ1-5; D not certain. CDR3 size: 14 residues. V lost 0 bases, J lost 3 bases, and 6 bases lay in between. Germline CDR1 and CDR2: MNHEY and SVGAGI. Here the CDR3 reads CASSYSQVNQPQHF. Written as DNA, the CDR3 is TGTGCCAGCAGTTACTCGCAGGTCAATCAGCCCCAGCATTTT.

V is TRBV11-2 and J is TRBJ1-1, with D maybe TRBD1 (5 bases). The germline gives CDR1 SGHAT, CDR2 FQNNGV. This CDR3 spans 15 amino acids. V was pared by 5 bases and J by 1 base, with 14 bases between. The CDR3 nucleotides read TGTGCCAGCAGCCCCCTGCGGGGACCGAACACTGAAGCTTTCTTT. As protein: CASSPLRGPNTEAFF.

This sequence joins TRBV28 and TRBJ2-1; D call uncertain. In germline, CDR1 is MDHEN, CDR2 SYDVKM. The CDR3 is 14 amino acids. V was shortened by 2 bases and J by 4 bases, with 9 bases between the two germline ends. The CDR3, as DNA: TGTGCCAGCAGTTTAGGAAACCCGTACAATGAGCAGTTCTTC. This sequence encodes CASSLGNPYNEQFF.

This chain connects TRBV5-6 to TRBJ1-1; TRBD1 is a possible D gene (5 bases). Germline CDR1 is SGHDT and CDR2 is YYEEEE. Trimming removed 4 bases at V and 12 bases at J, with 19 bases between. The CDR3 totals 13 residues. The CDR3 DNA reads TGTGCCAGCAGCGTCGTTGAGGCAGGGCACCCTTTCTTT. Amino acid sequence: CASSVVEAGHPFF. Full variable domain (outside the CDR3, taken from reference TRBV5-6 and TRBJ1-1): DAGVTQSPTHLIKTRGQQVTLRCSPKSGHDTVSWYQQALGQGPQFIFQYYEEEERQRGNFPDRFSGHQFPNYSSELNVNALLLGDSALYLCASSVVEAGHPFFGQGTRLTVV.

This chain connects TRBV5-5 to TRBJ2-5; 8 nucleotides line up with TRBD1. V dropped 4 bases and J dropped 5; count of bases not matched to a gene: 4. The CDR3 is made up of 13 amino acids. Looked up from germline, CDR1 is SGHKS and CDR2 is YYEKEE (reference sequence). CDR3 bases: TGTGCCAGCAGCCTCCGACAGGGGGAGACCCAGTACTTC. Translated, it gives CASSLRQGETQYF.

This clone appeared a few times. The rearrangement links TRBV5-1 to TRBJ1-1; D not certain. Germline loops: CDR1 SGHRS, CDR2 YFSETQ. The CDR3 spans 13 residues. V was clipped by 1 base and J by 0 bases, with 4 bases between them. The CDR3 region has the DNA TGCGCCAGCAGCTTGTGGCTGAACACTGAAGCTTTCTTT. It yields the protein CASSLWLNTEAFF.

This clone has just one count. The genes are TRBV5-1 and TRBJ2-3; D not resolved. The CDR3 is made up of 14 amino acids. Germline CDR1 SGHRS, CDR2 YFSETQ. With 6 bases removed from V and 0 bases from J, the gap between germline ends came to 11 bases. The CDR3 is CASKETISTDTQYF. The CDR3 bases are TGCGCCAGCAAAGAAACTATTAGCACAGATACGCAGTATTTT.

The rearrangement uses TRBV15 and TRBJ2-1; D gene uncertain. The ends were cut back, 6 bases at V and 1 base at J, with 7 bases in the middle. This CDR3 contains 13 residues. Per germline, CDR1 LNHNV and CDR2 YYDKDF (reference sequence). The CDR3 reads CATRSLSYNEQFF. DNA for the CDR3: TGTGCCACCAGAAGTTTGTCCTACAATGAGCAGTTCTTC.

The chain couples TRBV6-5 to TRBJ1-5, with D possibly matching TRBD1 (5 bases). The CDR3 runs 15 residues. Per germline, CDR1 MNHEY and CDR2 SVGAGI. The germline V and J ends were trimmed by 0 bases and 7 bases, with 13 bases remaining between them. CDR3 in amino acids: CASSYSPGQGQPQHF. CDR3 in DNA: TGTGCCAGCAGTTACTCGCCAGGGCAAGGACAGCCCCAGCATTTT.

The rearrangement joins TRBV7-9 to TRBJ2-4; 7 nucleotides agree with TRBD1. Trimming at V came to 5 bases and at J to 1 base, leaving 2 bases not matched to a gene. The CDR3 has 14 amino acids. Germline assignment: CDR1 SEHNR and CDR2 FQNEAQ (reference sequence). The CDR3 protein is CASSPGQAKNIQYF. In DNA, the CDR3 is TGTGCCAGCAGCCCGGGACAGGCCAAAAACATTCAGTACTTC.

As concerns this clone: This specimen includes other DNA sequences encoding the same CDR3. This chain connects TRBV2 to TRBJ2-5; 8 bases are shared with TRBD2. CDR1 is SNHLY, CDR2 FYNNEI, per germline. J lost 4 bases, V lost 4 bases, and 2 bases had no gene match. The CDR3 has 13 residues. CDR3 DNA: TGTGCCAGCAGTGCCGGGGGGGGAGAGACCCAGTACTTC. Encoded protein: CASSAGGGETQYF.

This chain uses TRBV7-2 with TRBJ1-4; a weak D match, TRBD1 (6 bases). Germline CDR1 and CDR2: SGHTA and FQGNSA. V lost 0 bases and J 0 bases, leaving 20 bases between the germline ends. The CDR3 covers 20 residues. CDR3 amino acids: CASSLAGLKGGGATNEKLFF. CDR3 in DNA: TGTGCCAGCAGCTTAGCCGGCCTAAAGGGGGGAGGTGCAACTAATGAAAAACTGTTTTTT.